This T cell receptor beta chain was found in a study of regulatory T cells in long-lasting Graves disease. Study-level findings and limits: Possibly, accuracy suffered from the small sample size. Persistent disease was characterized by preferential usage of TRBV28, TRBJ1-2 and TRBJ2-5.

To make TCR beta libraries, researchers used iRepertoire HTBI primers and Arm-PCR of CDR3 regions. TCRdb re-derived calls from the multiplex PCR reads in MiXCR, one entry per CDR3 protein. The sample lists a few hundred thousand distinct CDR3 sequences, 23% seen once, with 25% to 35% in the top ten. About this clonotype itself: The antigen remains unidentified.

Time point here: persistent/refractory GD, antithyroid drugs over 5 years with positive TRAb. The authors made the TCR library using RNA they extracted from PBMCs. CDR3 size: 15 residues. V was shortened by 5 bases and J by 1 base, with 14 bases between the two germline ends. Germline assignment: CDR1 SGHTA and CDR2 FQGTGA. The rearrangement uses TRBV7-3 and TRBJ1-1; no clear D. The sequences come from peripheral blood mononuclear cells (PBMCs), collected when the disease was refractory, from a patient treated with antithyroid drugs. The sequence was collected from a middle-aged woman with Graves disease. The CDR3 is CASSPFAGKNTEAFF. The CDR3 nucleotides read TGTGCCAGCAGCCCCTTCGCCGGGAAGAACACTGAAGCTTTCTTT.